This T cell receptor (beta chain) stems from a study of blood T cells in healthy people across ages. The second PCR ran roughly 7 to 12 cycles with a sample-barcoded 5' primer and J-beta primers. Every sample returned 2.5 million or more CDR3-containing paired-end reads. TCRdb processed the 5' RACE reads anew with MiXCR; each CDR3 protein has one entry. The data contain approximately 1,700,000 distinct CDR3 sequences, around 40% of them seen just once; the ten biggest clones take up roughly 24%. General study results and limits: The donors' CMV status was not determined, possibly confounding changes in expanded clonotypes. Measured against age, TCR beta diversity per million T cells decreased in a roughly linear manner.

Remarks on this clonotype: Its target is not known.

The CDR3 runs to 16 residues. The germline V and J ends were trimmed by 1 base and 4 bases, with 16 bases remaining between them. Germline V gives CDR1 ENHRY, CDR2 SYGVKD. The TCR originated in a human donor in good health. V gene TRBV10-3 combines with J gene TRBJ1-2, with TRBD1 as a possible D gene (5 bases). The sample consisted of blood. CDR3: CAISEFPAGRGYGYTF. In DNA form, the CDR3 reads TGTGCCATCAGTGAGTTTCCTGCGGGAAGGGGCTATGGCTACACCTTC.